This TCR beta chain originates from a study of CD8+CD57+ T cells in acquired aplastic anemia (dated by TCRdb to between 2017 and 2018). For the study in its entirety: A mean of approximately 2.9 ug of DNA, ranging from roughly 0.2 to 27.4 ug, was extracted from sorted CD4+ and CD8+ cells. For healthy donor samples, the average read count was around 10 million for CD4+ cells and 11 million to 13 million for CD8+ cells.

A distance of 8 bases separates the germline ends of V and J, which lose 2 bases and 0 bases respectively. For CDR1 and CDR2, the germline V gene (reference sequence) lists LNHDA and SQIVND. Counted from cysteine to phenylalanine, this CDR3 has 16 amino acids. The entry retains the CDR3 DNA only, 48 bases that are in frame from base 1. In the study, sorted CD4+ and CD8+ blood T cells from patients with severe aplastic anemia and from healthy subjects underwent deep sequencing of TCR repertoires. Ficoll-Paque density gradient centrifugation was used to isolate peripheral blood mononuclear cells. Before DNA extraction, CD4+ and CD8+ T cells were sorted by FACS or by magnetic beads. Summary of the overall study and its limitations: No significant difference in CD8+ Simpson's diversity was found between patients and healthy controls (P=0.060). Roughly 31 CD8+ CDR3 sequences were shared between patients and controls but appeared highly expressed in patients and within their immunodominant clones.

TCR beta VDJ combination and CDR3 sequence profiling used genomic DNA as the template. An Illumina HiSeq 2000 was used for TCR repertoire sequencing. The authors' analysis ran thus. Repertoire assessment relied on Simpson's diversity index, CDR3 size and DJ length profiles, and TRBV/TRBJ rearrangement plots. The immunodominant clone was defined as the most abundant DNA sequence in deep sequencing data. CDR3 amino acid sequences were screened for sharing across subjects and compared with published repertoires and the VDJdb database. TCRdb ran its own pipeline on the public reads, namely fastp trimming at Q25 and MiXCR clone calling, and kept in-frame beta chains. Rows merge per CDR3 protein into single entries with the most common DNA and genes. For this entry, the V and J calls and clone size follow TCRdb and not the study's own pipeline. For this sample there are about 190,000 distinct CDR3 sequences; approximately 52% appear just once. Of the sample, about 17% is held by the ten largest clones.

Ten or more counts support this clonotype. Its target antigen remains unknown. No base-level quality is on record; no much larger clone is a single base apart. Material for sequencing was sorted CD4+, CD8+, or CD8+CD57+ T cells (not recorded which) from PBMCs. The V and J genes are TRBV19 and TRBJ1-6; the D gene is perhaps TRBD1, on 6 matching bases. This TCR came from a human donor in good health, serving as a control. CDR3 sequence: CASSITGSSYNSPLHF. In nucleotide form, the sequence is TGTGCCAGTAGTATAACAGGGAGCTCCTATAATTCACCCCTCCACTTT.